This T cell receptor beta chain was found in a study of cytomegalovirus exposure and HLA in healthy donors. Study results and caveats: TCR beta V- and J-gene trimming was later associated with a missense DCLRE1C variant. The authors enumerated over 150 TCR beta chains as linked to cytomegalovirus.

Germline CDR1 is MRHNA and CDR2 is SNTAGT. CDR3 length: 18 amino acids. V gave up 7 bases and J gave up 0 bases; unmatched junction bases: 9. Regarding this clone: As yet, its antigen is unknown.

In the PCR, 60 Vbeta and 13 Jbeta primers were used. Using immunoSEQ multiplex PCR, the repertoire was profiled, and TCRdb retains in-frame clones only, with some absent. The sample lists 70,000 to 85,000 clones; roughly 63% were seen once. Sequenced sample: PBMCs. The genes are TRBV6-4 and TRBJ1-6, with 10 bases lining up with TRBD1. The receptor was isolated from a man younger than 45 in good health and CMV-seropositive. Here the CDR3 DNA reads TGTGCCAGCATTAACCGGGACAGGGGTGGCTCCTATAATTCACCCCTCCACTTT. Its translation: CASINRDRGGSYNSPLHF.